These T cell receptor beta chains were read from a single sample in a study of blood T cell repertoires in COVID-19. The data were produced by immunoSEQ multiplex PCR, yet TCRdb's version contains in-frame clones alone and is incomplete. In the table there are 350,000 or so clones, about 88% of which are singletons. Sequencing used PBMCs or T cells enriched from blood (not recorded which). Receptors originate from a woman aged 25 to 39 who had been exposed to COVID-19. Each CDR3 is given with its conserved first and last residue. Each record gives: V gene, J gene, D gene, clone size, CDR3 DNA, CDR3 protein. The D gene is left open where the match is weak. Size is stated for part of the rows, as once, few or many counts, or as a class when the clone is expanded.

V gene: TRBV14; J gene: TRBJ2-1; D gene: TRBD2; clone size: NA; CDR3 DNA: TGTGCCAGCAGCCATGGACTAGCTGTGGAGCAGTTCTTC; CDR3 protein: CASSHGLAVEQFF
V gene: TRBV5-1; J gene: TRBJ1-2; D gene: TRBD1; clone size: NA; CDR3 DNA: TGCGCCAGCAGCTTGAGTACAGGGGATGGCTACACCTTC; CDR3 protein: CASSLSTGDGYTF
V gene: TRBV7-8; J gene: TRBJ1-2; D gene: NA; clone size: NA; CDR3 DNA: TGTGCCAGCAGCTTAACCGGGGATGGCTACACCTTC; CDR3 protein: CASSLTGDGYTF
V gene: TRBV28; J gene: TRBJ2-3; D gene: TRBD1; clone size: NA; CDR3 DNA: TGTGCCAGCAGTTTATCGGGGACAGAAACAGATACGCAGTATTTT; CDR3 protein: CASSLSGTETDTQYF
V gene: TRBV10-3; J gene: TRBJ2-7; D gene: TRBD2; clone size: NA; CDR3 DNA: TGTGCCATCAGTGAGTCCTTACCGGGACTAGCGGGAGGATCCTACGAGCAGTACTTC; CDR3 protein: CAISESLPGLAGGSYEQYF
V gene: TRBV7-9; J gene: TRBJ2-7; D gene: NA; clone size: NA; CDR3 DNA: TGTGCCAGCAGCTTAGCGGGAACAGGCGGCCTCTCCTACGAGCAGTACTTC; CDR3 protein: CASSLAGTGGLSYEQYF
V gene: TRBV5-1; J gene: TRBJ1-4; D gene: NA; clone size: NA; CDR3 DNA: TGCGCCAGCAGGGGAGTCCTGGGTAATGAAAAACTGTTTTTT; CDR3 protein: CASRGVLGNEKLFF
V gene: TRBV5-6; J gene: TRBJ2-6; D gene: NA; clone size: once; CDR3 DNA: TGTGCCAGCAGCCCAGTACAGCACTCTGGGGCCAACGTCCTGACTTTC; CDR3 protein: CASSPVQHSGANVLTF
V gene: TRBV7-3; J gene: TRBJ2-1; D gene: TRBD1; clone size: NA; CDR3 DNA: TGTGCCAGCAGCCCACACGTGACAGGGGGATACAATGAGCAGTTCTTC; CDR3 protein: CASSPHVTGGYNEQFF
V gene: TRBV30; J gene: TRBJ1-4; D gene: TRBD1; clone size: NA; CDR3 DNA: TGTGCCTGGAGTGTACTTGGGACAGGGGATGAAAAACTGTTTTTT; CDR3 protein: CAWSVLGTGDEKLFF
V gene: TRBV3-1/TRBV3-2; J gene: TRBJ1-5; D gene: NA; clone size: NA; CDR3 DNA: TGTGCCAGCAGTGTGGGGGCTAGGGCCCAGCATTTT; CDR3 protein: CASSVGARAQHF
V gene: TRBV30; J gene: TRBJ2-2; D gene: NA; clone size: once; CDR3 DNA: TGTGCCTGGAGGGTGGCAGGGGCCGGGGAGCTGTTTTTT; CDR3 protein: CAWRVAGAGELFF
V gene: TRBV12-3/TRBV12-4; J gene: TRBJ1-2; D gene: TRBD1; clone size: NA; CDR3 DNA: TGTGCCAGCAGGGCCGGGACAGGGTATGGCTACACCTTC; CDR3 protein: CASRAGTGYGYTF
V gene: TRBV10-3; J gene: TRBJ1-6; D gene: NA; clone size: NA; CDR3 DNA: TGTGCCATCAGTGAGTCGAAAGGGAGCTCCTATAATTCACCCCTCCACTTT; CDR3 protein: CAISESKGSSYNSPLHF